Below, 30 T cell receptor beta chains from the same sample are listed, as sequenced in a study of OX40 agonist ivuxolimab in advanced cancers. Libraries were prepared by immunoSEQ multiplex PCR; TCRdb keeps only in-frame clonotypes and omits some of them. This table has around 75,000 clones, roughly 90% appearing once. Here the sequenced sample was CD4+ or CD8+ T cells sorted from blood, taken in a trial of the OX40 agonist ivuxolimab. The receptors come from an adult with an advanced solid tumor such as melanoma, head and neck, liver or kidney cancer.

The V call is TRBV30, the J call TRBJ2-4, with TRBD2 as a possible D gene (6 bases). This CDR3 contains 13 residues. The germline V and J ends were trimmed by 0 bases and 6 bases, with 9 bases remaining between them. The V gene's germline CDR1 is GTSNPN and CDR2 SVGIG (reference sequence). CDR3 sequence reads: CAWSVLGGNIQYF. The CDR3 nucleotides are TGTGCCTGGAGTGTACTCGGGGGAAACATTCAGTACTTC.

The chain has TRBV25-1 and TRBJ1-1, with no clear D. With 0 bases removed from V and 12 bases from J, the gap between germline ends came to 14 bases. The V gene's germline CDR1 is MGHDK and CDR2 SYGVNS. The CDR3 contains 13 residues. The CDR3, as DNA: TGTGCCAGCAGTGAATATTCGGGGAAGGGAACTTTCTTT. It codes for CASSEYSGKGTFF.

The CDR3: CASTPRAFMAEAFF. For the CDR3, the DNA is TGTGCCAGTACCCCCCGGGCCTTTATGGCTGAAGCTTTCTTT. The J gene is TRBJ1-1, the V gene TRBV19; unclear D gene. The CDR3 has 14 residues. V shed 7 bases and J shed 6 bases, with 18 bases lying between them. Germline V lookup: CDR1 LNHDA, CDR2 SQIVND (reference sequence).

The chain recombines TRBV25-1 with TRBJ2-5, with a weak D call TRBD1 (6 bases). The V end was cut by 1 base, the J end by 4 bases, with 13 bases between. There are 15 residues in the CDR3. Germline CDR1 MGHDK, CDR2 SYGVNS. The CDR3 DNA reads as TGTGCCAGCAGTGAATCGACAGGTTCTGGAGAGACCCAGTACTTC. It yields the protein CASSESTGSGETQYF.

This chain links TRBV5-1 with TRBJ1-2; the D is unclear. There are 14 residues in the CDR3. Germline V gives CDR1 SGHRS, CDR2 YFSETQ. V shed 6 bases and J shed 4 bases, with 16 bases lying between them. CDR3 in DNA: TGCGCCAGCACCCCGGATCCGCAGACCTATGGCTACACCTTC. Encoded protein: CASTPDPQTYGYTF.

The chain couples TRBV7-2 to TRBJ1-2, with D unresolved. Germline loops: CDR1 SGHTA, CDR2 FQGNSA. The CDR3 contains 14 residues. V was clipped by 5 bases and J by 8 bases, with 18 bases between them. The CDR3 spells CASSARGGSMGYTF. DNA of the CDR3: TGTGCCAGCAGCGCCCGTGGAGGGTCTATGGGCTACACCTTC.

CDR3 in DNA: TGCGCCAGCAGCTTGGGGCAGGGGGCCGTTTTTGAAAAACTGTTTTTT. It specifies CASSLGQGAVFEKLFF. V usage is TRBV5-1 and J usage is TRBJ1-4; 8 bases are shared with TRBD1. The CDR3 has 16 residues. The J segment lost 7 bases and the V segment lost 0 bases, leaving 8 bases of the junction unmatched. Germline CDR1 is SGHRS and CDR2 is YFSETQ. Full variable domain (outside the CDR3, taken from reference TRBV5-1 and TRBJ1-4): KAGVTQTPRYLIKTRGQQVTLSCSPISGHRSVSWYQQTPGQGLQFLFEYFSETQRNKGNFPGRFSGRQFSNSRSEMNVSTLELGDSALYLCASSLGQGAVFEKLFFGSGTQLSVL.

The chain uses TRBV6-4 and TRBJ1-1; D perhaps matches TRBD1 (6 bases). Trimming left V 3 bases short and J 1 base short, with 9 bases between. Per germline, CDR1 MRHNA and CDR2 SNTAGT. The CDR3 contains 14 residues. The DNA for the CDR3 is TGTGCCAGCAGTGAAGACAGGTCGAACACTGAAGCTTTCTTT. This gives the protein CASSEDRSNTEAFF.

The V call is TRBV5-6, the J call TRBJ1-5; a possible D gene is TRBD1 (6 bases). This CDR3 region has 15 residues. Between the trimmed V and J ends, which lost 4 bases and 9 bases, there was a span of 20 bases. Germline-derived CDR1 and CDR2 are SGHDT and YYEEEE. The CDR3 here is CASSRRGTQGPPQHF. The CDR3, as DNA: TGTGCCAGCAGCCGGAGGGGGACTCAGGGACCGCCCCAGCATTTT.

V and J are TRBV9 and TRBJ2-1; no definite D call. Germline-derived CDR1 and CDR2 are SGDLS and YYNGEE. The length of the CDR3 is 13 residues. The V gene lost 0 bases and the J gene lost 3 bases, with 4 bases spanning the gap. The CDR3 is CASSVDRYNEQFF. CDR3 bases: TGTGCCAGCAGCGTAGACCGCTACAATGAGCAGTTCTTC.

In DNA form, the CDR3 reads TGTGCCAGCACCCCCGTAGGCTGGCAAGAGACCCAGTACTTC. It codes for CASTPVGWQETQYF. J is TRBJ2-5 and V is TRBV5-6; D is unresolved. With 6 bases removed from V and 2 bases from J, the gap between germline ends came to 14 bases. Per germline, CDR1 SGHDT and CDR2 YYEEEE. The CDR3 has 14 residues.

The rearrangement links TRBV6-5 to TRBJ2-5, with D maybe TRBD1 (6 bases). Trimming shortened V by 6 bases and J by 4 bases, and 9 bases separated the two germline ends. The CDR3 sequence is 12 residues long. Germline V gene lookup returns CDR1 MNHEY and CDR2 SVGAGI. The CDR3 nucleotides read TGTGCCAGCAGGACACAGGGAGAGACCCAGTACTTC. Translated: CASRTQGETQYF.

The V and J genes are TRBV9 and TRBJ1-2; weak D call: TRBD1 (6 bases). Trimming removed 4 bases at V and 0 bases at J, with 19 bases between. Germline assignment: CDR1 SGDLS and CDR2 YYNGEE. CDR3 size: 17 residues. The CDR3 reads CASSPPRDITTNYGYTF. The CDR3 bases are TGTGCCAGCAGCCCCCCCCGGGACATAACAACTAACTATGGCTACACCTTC.

This clone was seen a single time. The chain carries TRBV6-4 and TRBJ2-5; 9 bases map to TRBD1. V shed 5 bases, J shed 3 bases, and the junction held 16 bases outside the gene matches. Germline loops: CDR1 MRHNA, CDR2 SNTAGT. The CDR3 is 18 residues long. CDR3 loop: CASSTNPRQGGLKETQYF. The CDR3 DNA reads TGTGCCAGCAGTACAAACCCGAGACAGGGGGGGTTAAAAGAGACCCAGTACTTC.

The gene calls are TRBV25-1 and TRBJ2-5, with D perhaps given as TRBD1 or TRBD2 (6 bases each). Looked up from germline, CDR1 is MGHDK and CDR2 is SYGVNS. The germline V and J ends were trimmed by 7 bases and 2 bases, with 11 bases remaining between them. This CDR3 is 13 amino acids long. The CDR3 region has the DNA TGTGCCAGCAACATAGGGGGGCAAGAGACCCAGTACTTC. This sequence encodes CASNIGGQETQYF.

The V gene is TRBV5-8, the J gene TRBJ1-3; D not certain. V was trimmed by 4 bases and J by 0 bases, leaving 11 bases between them. The germline V gene encodes CDR1 SGHTS and CDR2 YDEGEE. CDR3 length: 15 amino acids. For the CDR3, the DNA is TGTGCCAGCAGCCCCCGGCGGAGCTCTGGAAACACCATATATTTT. It codes for CASSPRRSSGNTIYF.

DNA of the CDR3: TGTGCCAGCAGCCCGACGGACAGGGACTCCTACGAGCAGTACTTC. The encoded protein is CASSPTDRDSYEQYF. The chain recombines TRBV5-6 with TRBJ2-7; 8 bases line up with TRBD1. The germline V gene encodes CDR1 SGHDT and CDR2 YYEEEE. This CDR3 spans 15 amino acids. Trimming at V came to 4 bases and at J to 0 bases, leaving 6 bases not matched to a gene.

DNA for the CDR3: TGTGCCAGTAGTAGGGAGTGGAGGCAGGGATCCTACAATGAGCAGTTCTTC. It specifies CASSREWRQGSYNEQFF. The genes are TRBV19 and TRBJ2-1; D possibly matches TRBD1 or TRBD2 (5 bases each). The CDR3 consists of 17 residues. Per germline, CDR1 LNHDA and CDR2 SQIVND (reference sequence). Trimming removed 4 bases from V and 1 base from J, with 17 bases in between.

The sample holds one count of this clone. The chain recombines TRBV5-4 with TRBJ2-3, with 7 bases lining up with TRBD1. Germline V gene lookup returns CDR1 SGHNT and CDR2 YYREEE (reference sequence). The CDR3 runs to 16 residues. Trimming at V came to 0 bases and at J to 9 bases, leaving 13 bases not matched to a gene. CDR3 protein: CASSLAAGGQLKTQYF. The CDR3 DNA reads as TGTGCCAGCAGCTTGGCGGCAGGGGGACAGTTGAAAACGCAGTATTTT.

There are a few counts of this clone. The chain has TRBV14 and TRBJ2-5; TRBD1 is a possible D gene (5 bases). The V gene's germline CDR1 is SGHDN and CDR2 FVKESK. V dropped 0 bases and J dropped 1 base, with 9 bases sitting between them. There are 15 residues in the CDR3. The CDR3 spells CASSQDWTLQETQYF. CDR3 bases: TGTGCCAGCAGCCAAGATTGGACACTCCAAGAGACCCAGTACTTC. The full variable domain, with the rest looked up from reference TRBV14 and TRBJ2-5, is EAGVTQFPSHSVIEKGQTVTLRCDPISGHDNLYWYRRVMGKEIKFLLHFVKESKQDESGMPNNRFLAERTGGTYSTLKVQPAELEDSGVYFCASSQDWTLQETQYFGPGTRLLVL.

This chain links TRBV7-2 with TRBJ2-2, with 9 bases aligning to TRBD2. V shed 1 base and J 5 bases; nucleotides not matched to a gene: 2. The CDR3 is made up of 15 amino acids. The germline V gene has CDR1 SGHTA and CDR2 FQGNSA. Here the CDR3 reads CASSLELAGTGELFF. The CDR3 nucleotides are TGTGCCAGCAGCTTAGAGCTAGCGGGGACCGGGGAGCTGTTTTTT.

Points on this clone: One end of the junction is discordant with germline, which a read error may explain. This chain uses TRBV7-7 with TRBJ1-1; D gene uncertain. This CDR3 has 13 residues. The V gene's germline CDR1 is SSHAT and CDR2 FNYEAQ (reference sequence). The CDR3 DNA reads as TGTGCTAGCAGCGCCGGGGATCGCACTGAAGCTTTCTTT. Its translation: CASSAGDRTEAFF.

This clone was recorded only once. The CDR3: CASSPQGIGETQYF. The DNA of the CDR3 is TGTGCCAGCAGCCCTCAGGGGATTGGGGAGACCCAGTACTTC. The chain is built from TRBV7-2 and TRBJ2-5, with a possible D match to TRBD1 (6 bases). CDR1 SGHTA and CDR2 FQGNSA come from the germline V gene. V was trimmed by 5 bases and J by 5 bases, leaving 15 bases between them. The CDR3 runs to 14 residues.

V and J are TRBV9 and TRBJ1-1; TRBD1 agrees at 7 bases. J lost 3 bases, V lost 2 bases, and 7 bases had no gene match. Germline V gene data show CDR1 as SGDLS and CDR2 as YYNGEE. The CDR3 has 15 amino acids. The CDR3 bases are TGTGCCAGCAGCGTTGGTTTGGGACAGCACACTGAAGCTTTCTTT. Its protein product is CASSVGLGQHTEAFF.

The chain couples TRBV6-6 to TRBJ1-5, with 10 bases matching TRBD1. With 6 bases clipped from V and 1 base from J, the junction kept 6 bases outside the gene matches. Germline V CDR1 and CDR2: MNHNY, SVGAGI (reference sequence). CDR3 size: 16 residues. The CDR3 here is CASRDRGGMSNQPQHF. CDR3 sequence (DNA): TGTGCCAGCAGGGACAGGGGGGGGATGAGCAATCAGCCCCAGCATTTT.

The J gene is TRBJ1-2, the V gene TRBV7-2; possibly TRBD1 for D (6 bases). This CDR3 contains 14 residues. The germline V gene encodes CDR1 SGHTA and CDR2 FQGNSA. V dropped 4 bases and J dropped 3 bases, with 12 bases sitting between them. CDR3 sequence: CASSYTTGDYGYTF. The CDR3 bases are TGTGCCAGCAGCTATACGACAGGTGACTATGGCTACACCTTC.

Only a few counts were recorded for this clone. V and J are TRBV5-4 and TRBJ1-1; no clear D. The CDR3 has 13 amino acids. Between the trimmed V and J ends, which lost 4 bases and 1 base, there was a span of 8 bases. Germline CDR1 reads SGHNT; CDR2 reads YYREEE (reference sequence). CDR3 nucleotides: TGTGCCAGCAGCCTTTACACGAACACTGAAGCTTTCTTT. It specifies CASSLYTNTEAFF.

The rearrangement uses TRBV2 and TRBJ1-2; D gene ambiguous. Trimming took 8 bases from V and 4 from J, leaving 8 bases between them. The CDR3 runs 11 residues. Germline V CDR1 and CDR2: SNHLY, FYNNEI. CDR3 region: CASASGYGYTF. CDR3 sequence (DNA): TGTGCCAGCGCCTCCGGCTATGGCTACACCTTC. Using reference TRBV2 and TRBJ1-2 for the parts outside the CDR3, the full variable domain is EPEVTQTPSHQVTQMGQEVILRCVPISNHLYFYWYRQILGQKVEFLVSFYNNEISEKSEIFDDQFSVERPDGSNFTLKIRSTKLEDSAMYFCASASGYGYTFGSGTRLTVV.

This clone was recorded once. The rearrangement joins TRBV6-1 to TRBJ2-7; TRBD1 agrees at 10 bases. Germline CDR1 and CDR2: MNHNS and SASEGT. Trimming removed 7 bases from V and 5 bases from J; junction bases left unmatched: 8. This CDR3 comprises 14 residues. CDR3 sequence: CASNPGTGVHEQYF. The CDR3 DNA is TGTGCCAGCAACCCTGGGACAGGGGTCCACGAGCAGTACTTC.

This chain connects TRBV19 to TRBJ2-2, with D possibly TRBD1 on 5 matching bases. V shed 10 bases and J shed 1 base, with 13 bases lying between them. Germline lookup yields CDR1 LNHDA and CDR2 SQIVND (reference sequence). CDR3 length: 14 amino acids. In DNA, the CDR3 is TGTGCCACCTGGGGCCGTTTGAACACCGGGGAGCTGTTTTTT. Protein sequence: CATWGRLNTGELFF.